This TCR beta chain is from a study of blood T cell repertoires in COVID-19. Per the original methods: Scientists estimated how many nucleated cells there were by amplifying reference gene primers. Some clones are missing from TCRdb's copy, which holds only in-frame ones; the method was immunoSEQ multiplex PCR. V, J and clone size reflect that table, while D and trimming were determined from the DNA. The data show roughly 32,000 clones, roughly nine tenths seen once. What was sequenced was peripheral blood. The sequence derives from a man in his forties or fifties with active or convalescent COVID-19.

The DNA of the CDR3 is TGTGCCAGCAGCTTATATGCCGGAGGAGGGACTGGAAACACCATATATTTT. Amino acids: CASSLYAGGGTGNTIYF. The chain uses TRBV7-6 and TRBJ1-3; no reliable D call. The CDR3 has 17 residues. V gave up 2 bases and J gave up 2 bases, with 16 bases separating them. Germline V gene data show CDR1 as SGHVS and CDR2 as FNYEAQ.